The 19 T cell receptor beta chains reported below all come from one sample, sequenced in a study of beta chain features in type 1 diabetes (dated by TCRdb to the late 2010s). Results the study describes overall, beyond this receptor: Type 1 diabetes patients showed a moderate but significant shortening of TCRB CDR3 length in all four CD4+ subsets.

These TCRs are of unknown antigen specificity. Libraries came from the immunoSEQ multiplex PCR assay. The entire amount of isolated RNA was reverse transcribed using the High Capacity cDNA Reverse Transcription Kit, so the sequenced TCRB transcripts were expressed ones. TCRdb mirrors the immuneACCESS table, restricted to in-frame sequences. Some clones are absent from its copies; in checked studies, under half trace to an unresolved V gene, and the reason for the others is unknown. The sample table contains 350,000 to 400,000 clones; only one count was recorded for 10% to 15% of them. The top ten clones comprise over 0.008% of the sample. Sample: naive CD4+ T cells from blood. The cell subset or site tag for this specimen amounts to: true naive CD4+ T cells. These receptors were taken from a woman younger than 35 with type 1 diabetes.

J is TRBJ2-7 and V is TRBV7-8, with D uncertain. Germline CDR1 is SGHVS and CDR2 is FQNEAQ. The V gene lost 4 bases and the J gene lost 3 bases, with 13 bases spanning the gap. The CDR3 is 14 residues long. The CDR3 loop reads CASSSRISIYEQYF. CDR3 nucleotide sequence: TGTGCCAGCAGCTCGAGGATTTCTATCTACGAGCAGTACTTC.

V is TRBV19 and J is TRBJ2-1, with a tentative D call TRBD1 (5 bases). From germline, CDR1 is LNHDA and CDR2 SQIVND (reference sequence). V dropped 3 bases and J dropped 7 bases, with 13 bases sitting between them. The CDR3 contains 14 residues. The CDR3 nucleotides read TGTGCCAGTAGTATCTTGGGCAGGGAAAATGAGCAGTTCTTC. Its protein is CASSILGRENEQFF.

The J gene is TRBJ2-3, the V gene TRBV29-1; 8 bases line up with TRBD2. This CDR3 region has 13 residues. In germline, CDR1 is SQVTM, CDR2 ANQGSEA. The CDR3 DNA sequence: TGCAGTGGGAGCGGGGGCGACACAGATACGCAGTATTTT. Translation gives CSGSGGDTDTQYF.

The chain couples TRBV18 to TRBJ1-1; D uncertain. Per the germline V gene, CDR1 is KGHSH and CDR2 is LQKENI. V lost 0 bases, J lost 3 bases, and 11 bases lay in between. This CDR3 has 15 residues. The CDR3 nucleotides read TGTGCCAGCTCACCACCGCTTGCAGGTCACACTGAAGCTTTCTTT. Translation: CASSPPLAGHTEAFF.

The chain uses TRBV5-1 and TRBJ2-1, with 7 bases identical to TRBD2. Trimming removed 4 bases from V and 7 bases from J; junction bases left unmatched: 2. CDR3 size: 12 residues. Looked up from germline, CDR1 is SGHRS and CDR2 is YFSETQ. The CDR3 coding sequence is TGCGCCAGCAGCCAACTAGCGAATGAGCAGTTCTTC. It yields the protein CASSQLANEQFF.

The chain joins TRBV27 to TRBJ2-7; unclear D gene. V was trimmed by 2 bases and J by 3 bases, leaving 14 bases between them. Germline V CDR1 and CDR2: MNHEY, SMNVEV (reference sequence). The CDR3 is made up of 15 amino acids. The CDR3 region has the DNA TGTGCCAGCAGTTTACTAACGGGTCAGAGCTACGAGCAGTACTTC. It codes for CASSLLTGQSYEQYF.

This clone has more than one count but fewer than ten. This sequence joins TRBV7-2 and TRBJ2-7, with 9 bases lining up with TRBD2. V shed 1 base, J shed 6 bases, and the junction held 4 bases outside the gene matches. This CDR3 is 14 amino acids long. CDR1 and CDR2 from the germline V gene are SGHTA and FQGNSA. In DNA form, the CDR3 reads TGTGCCAGCAGCTTAGTGGGTAGCGGGGGCGAGCAGTACTTC. Translation: CASSLVGSGGEQYF.

This clone was counted only a few times. In DNA form, the CDR3 reads TGTGCCAGCGGAGTCCCGGGCGGGACTGAAGCTTTCTTT. Amino acids: CASGVPGGTEAFF. The rearrangement uses TRBV25-1 and TRBJ1-1; D unclear. The germline gives CDR1 MGHDK, CDR2 SYGVNS. With 8 bases removed from V and 5 bases from J, the gap between germline ends came to 15 bases. The CDR3 loop spans 13 amino acids.

This clone was detected a few times. The chain uses TRBV29-1 and TRBJ1-2, with D perhaps matching TRBD1 (5 bases). The CDR3 totals 13 residues. Germline V gene sequence: CDR1 SQVTM, CDR2 ANQGSEA. Trimming shortened V by 4 bases and J by 2 bases, and 11 bases separated the two germline ends. CDR3 bases: TGCAGCGTTGCCAGGGATCTAAACTATGGCTACACCTTC. Residues: CSVARDLNYGYTF.

This clone was observed a handful of times. This sequence joins TRBV18 and TRBJ1-2; 9 positions match TRBD1. Germline V lookup: CDR1 KGHSH, CDR2 LQKENI. Unmatched junction bases numbered 0, after V lost 2 bases and J lost 8 bases. The CDR3 sequence is 12 residues long. The CDR3 bases are TGTGCCAGCTCACCAGGGACAGGGGGCTACACCTTC. Translated, it gives CASSPGTGGYTF.

The chain combines TRBV19 with TRBJ2-5; 7 bases align to TRBD1. The CDR3 has 14 residues. Germline CDR1 is LNHDA and CDR2 is SQIVND (reference sequence). Losses at the gene ends were 4 bases for V and 1 base for J; bases not matched to a gene: 3. The CDR3 DNA is TGTGCCAGTAGTACGTGGGACAGCCAAGAGACCCAGTACTTC. This translates into CASSTWDSQETQYF.

The rearrangement links TRBV7-2 to TRBJ2-4; D is ambiguous. The CDR3 is made up of 13 amino acids. CDR1 is SGHTA, CDR2 FQGNSA, per germline. Trimming left V 5 bases short and J 5 bases short, with 10 bases between. The CDR3 bases are TGTGCCAGCAGCCCCCGCCGCGAAAACATTCAGTACTTC. It codes for CASSPRRENIQYF.

CDR3: CASTAVTGRSGYTF. In nucleotides, the CDR3 is TGTGCCAGCACCGCCGTAACGGGGAGGTCTGGCTACACCTTC. The J gene is TRBJ1-2, the V gene TRBV5-6; D is ambiguous. The CDR3 consists of 14 residues. Germline V gives CDR1 SGHDT, CDR2 YYEEEE. The germline V and J ends were trimmed by 6 bases and 7 bases, with 19 bases remaining between them.

This clone has just a few counts. The CDR3 region is CASRGGPTKNIQYF. In DNA, the CDR3 is TGTGCCAGCAGGGGAGGGCCGACGAAAAACATTCAGTACTTC. The rearrangement uses TRBV25-1 and TRBJ2-4, with 7 nucleotides matching TRBD2. V shed 6 bases, J shed 4 bases, and the junction held 6 bases outside the gene matches. The CDR3 totals 14 residues. Germline V CDR1 and CDR2: MGHDK, SYGVNS.

This clone was seen a few times. The chain recombines TRBV28 with TRBJ1-1; D is uncertain. Trimming stripped 5 bases from V and 3 bases from J, with 16 bases between. The CDR3 is 15 amino acids. Germline V gives CDR1 MDHEN, CDR2 SYDVKM. Here the CDR3 DNA reads TGTGCCAGCAGTCTACTCCAAAGAGGTGACACTGAAGCTTTCTTT. This sequence encodes CASSLLQRGDTEAFF.

Only a few counts were recorded for this clone. This chain links TRBV7-6 with TRBJ2-2, with 9 bases fitting TRBD1. Germline CDR1 is SGHVS and CDR2 is FNYEAQ. Trimming removed 0 bases from V and 2 bases from J; junction bases left unmatched: 1. The CDR3 runs 16 residues. CDR3 protein: CASSLAGQGNTGELFF. DNA for the CDR3: TGTGCCAGCAGCTTAGCGGGACAGGGTAACACCGGGGAGCTGTTTTTT.

A few counts support this clone. The chain combines TRBV2 with TRBJ2-2; 9 positions agree with TRBD2. This CDR3 comprises 16 residues. Germline-derived CDR1 and CDR2 are SNHLY and FYNNEI. V gave up 4 bases and J gave up 4 bases; unmatched junction bases: 7. The CDR3 region has the DNA TGTGCCAGCAGTGCCCTAGCGGGGCGATCCACCGGGGAGCTGTTTTTT. Protein product: CASSALAGRSTGELFF.

This chain joins TRBV15 and TRBJ2-3; D call uncertain. V was clipped by 3 bases and J by 4 bases, with 11 bases between them. Germline lookup yields CDR1 LNHNV and CDR2 YYDKDF (reference sequence). The CDR3 loop spans 14 amino acids. This chain's CDR3 is CATSSLRVSDTQYF. As DNA, the CDR3 is TGTGCCACCAGCAGTTTACGAGTATCAGATACGCAGTATTTT.

The chain couples TRBV28 to TRBJ2-1, with 7 bases matching TRBD2. With V trimmed by 7 bases and J by 4 bases, 10 bases remained unmatched. Germline V gene sequence: CDR1 MDHEN, CDR2 SYDVKM. This CDR3 comprises 15 residues. The CDR3 region has the DNA TGTGCCAGCACCTCAGGTGCTAGCGGATACAATGAGCAGTTCTTC. It is translated as CASTSGASGYNEQFF.